This paragraph reports one T cell receptor beta chain. Data came from immunoSEQ multiplex PCR; TCRdb stores just in-frame clones and leaves some out. The data contain 95,000 to 110,000 clones, around 89% of them singletons. This sample was taken from a study of blood T cell repertoires in COVID-19. This TCR was recovered from a man between 50 and 59 years old with active or convalescent COVID-19. The source material was peripheral blood.

CDR3 DNA: TGTGCCAGTAATCGGAGAATGAATGGAAACACCATATATTTT. Amino acid sequence: CASNRRMNGNTIYF. The genes are TRBV19 and TRBJ1-3; D unclear. Germline V gives CDR1 LNHDA, CDR2 SQIVND (reference sequence). Deletions cut 7 bases from V and 3 bases from J, with 13 bases between. The CDR3 has 14 amino acids.